Following are 19 T cell receptor beta chains from one sample sequenced in a study of blood T cell repertoires in COVID-19. This table comes from immunoSEQ multiplex PCR, and its TCRdb copy is limited to in-frame clones, with some not included. The sample consists of 220,000 or so clones, roughly nine tenths of them appearing once. The source material was PBMCs or T cells enriched from blood (not recorded which). The receptors here all came from a woman aged 18-30 years in a cohort exposed to, infected with or recovered from COVID-19 (not recorded which).

The genes are TRBV6-5 and TRBJ1-5; D ambiguous. V shed 2 bases and J shed 3 bases, with 8 bases lying between them. Germline-derived CDR1 and CDR2 are MNHEY and SVGAGI. This CDR3 has 14 amino acids. Here the CDR3 DNA reads TGTGCCAGCAGTTACGGGCGTTACAATCAGCCCCAGCATTTT. This encodes CASSYGRYNQPQHF.

There are a few counts of this clone. The gene calls are TRBV2 and TRBJ2-2; 12 bases fit TRBD1. The J segment lost 0 bases and the V segment lost 5 bases, leaving 7 bases of the junction unmatched. Germline loops: CDR1 SNHLY, CDR2 FYNNEI. There are 18 residues in the CDR3. The CDR3, as DNA: TGTGCCAGCAGTCCGGGACAGGGGGCAATCGCGAACACCGGGGAGCTGTTTTTT. This encodes CASSPGQGAIANTGELFF.

CDR3 in DNA: TGCGCCGGCTCGTTGCGGGGTGACAATGAGCAGTTCTTC. Protein sequence: CAGSLRGDNEQFF. The rearrangement joins TRBV5-1 to TRBJ2-1, with a tentative D call TRBD2 (6 bases). Trimming removed 10 bases from V and 5 bases from J, with 16 bases in between. Looked up from germline, CDR1 is SGHRS and CDR2 is YFSETQ. This CDR3 has 13 amino acids.

The chain recombines TRBV6-5 with TRBJ2-1, with TRBD2 identical over 7 bases. Germline V gene sequence: CDR1 MNHEY, CDR2 SVGAGI. Trimming removed 0 bases from V and 7 bases from J; junction bases left unmatched: 6. The CDR3 sequence is 15 residues long. CDR3 protein: CASSYSLAVYNEQFF. The CDR3 DNA reads TGTGCCAGCAGTTACTCGCTAGCGGTTTATAATGAGCAGTTCTTC.

The chain uses TRBV29-1 and TRBJ2-1, with 8 bases identical to TRBD2. The CDR3 spans 15 residues. V lost 1 base to trimming and J lost 5 bases; unmatched junction nucleotides: 7. CDR1 is SQVTM and CDR2 is ANQGSEA in the germline V gene. DNA for the CDR3: TGCAGCGTTGAAGGGCGGGGGGACCTCCACAATGAGCAGTTCTTC. It is translated as CSVEGRGDLHNEQFF.

This clone has just a few counts. This sequence joins TRBV7-3 and TRBJ1-3; D remains unclear. Trimming removed 1 base from V and 1 base from J, with 11 bases in between. The CDR3 is 16 amino acids. Germline V gene sequence: CDR1 SGHTA, CDR2 FQGTGA. The CDR3 loop is CASSLSGPGSGNTIYF. The CDR3 DNA is TGTGCCAGCAGCTTAAGCGGTCCCGGGTCTGGAAACACCATATATTTT.

The chain combines TRBV2 with TRBJ2-7; TRBD2 agrees at 9 bases. CDR3 length: 14 residues. Germline CDR1 and CDR2: SNHLY and FYNNEI. Losses at the gene ends were 7 bases for V and 3 bases for J; bases not matched to a gene: 7. The CDR3 DNA reads TGTGCCAGCAACCCGGGACTAGCAGGCTACGAGCAGTACTTC. Amino acid sequence: CASNPGLAGYEQYF.

This sequence joins TRBV7-2 and TRBJ2-3, with 9 positions matching TRBD2. This CDR3 has 18 residues. Trimming at V came to 1 base and at J to 0 bases, leaving 8 bases not matched to a gene. CDR1 is SGHTA, CDR2 FQGNSA, per germline. The CDR3 DNA reads as TGTGCCAGCAGCTTAGGTGTAGCGGGGGCCAGGAGCACAGATACGCAGTATTTT. Residues: CASSLGVAGARSTDTQYF.

The chain carries TRBV19 and TRBJ1-1, with 7 bases fitting TRBD1. V gave up 6 bases and J gave up 1 base; unmatched junction bases: 14. The CDR3 runs 17 residues. Germline CDR1 reads LNHDA; CDR2 reads SQIVND (reference sequence). CDR3 sequence (DNA): TGTGCCAGTAGCACACAGGGGATGATAGTAGCGAACACTGAAGCTTTCTTT. It specifies CASSTQGMIVANTEAFF.

V is TRBV7-3 and J is TRBJ2-1, with D possibly TRBD2 on 5 matching bases. There are 15 residues in the CDR3. Germline CDR1 is SGHTA and CDR2 is FQGTGA. V lost 5 bases and J 5 bases, leaving 16 bases between the germline ends. CDR3 in amino acids: CASSLDVRGHNEQFF. The CDR3 nucleotides are TGTGCCAGCAGCCTAGATGTCCGGGGTCACAATGAGCAGTTCTTC.

The chain couples TRBV19 to TRBJ1-1, with D uncertain. With 5 bases removed from V and 0 bases from J, the gap between germline ends came to 10 bases. The CDR3 consists of 14 residues. Germline V gene lookup returns CDR1 LNHDA and CDR2 SQIVND (reference sequence). The CDR3 DNA follows: TGTGCCAGTAGTCCCACATTTATGAACACTGAAGCTTTCTTT. Translation gives CASSPTFMNTEAFF.

The V call is TRBV9, the J call TRBJ2-3; 7 nucleotides line up with TRBD2. Germline CDR1 is SGDLS and CDR2 is YYNGEE. The CDR3 runs to 15 residues. Losses at the gene ends were 3 bases for V and 4 bases for J; bases not matched to a gene: 8. CDR3 region: CASSANTGGSDTQYF. Written as DNA, the CDR3 is TGTGCCAGCAGCGCAAACACCGGGGGGTCAGATACGCAGTATTTT.

The gene calls are TRBV5-1 and TRBJ1-3; no definite D call. Germline values: CDR1 SGHRS, CDR2 YFSETQ. Trimming removed 5 bases from V and 0 bases from J, with 12 bases in between. The length of the CDR3 is 15 residues. CDR3 DNA: TGCGCCAGCAGTCCAGGCGTGAGCTCTGGAAACACCATATATTTT. It specifies CASSPGVSSGNTIYF.

The J gene is TRBJ1-6, the V gene TRBV6-5; 7 bases map to TRBD1. The V segment lost 8 bases and the J segment 0 bases; nucleotides outside the gene matches: 4. CDR1 MNHEY and CDR2 SVGAGI come from the germline V gene. CDR3 size: 15 residues. CDR3 sequence: CASCRGSSYNSPLHF. CDR3 bases: TGTGCCAGCTGCAGGGGGAGCTCCTATAATTCACCCCTCCACTTT.

The V call is TRBV2, the J call TRBJ2-1; D is perhaps TRBD2 (6 bases). This CDR3 comprises 18 residues. V was pared by 1 base and J by 5 bases, with 21 bases between. Germline CDR1 reads SNHLY; CDR2 reads FYNNEI. The CDR3 spells CASSEVLESLTRDNEQFF. DNA of the CDR3: TGTGCCAGCAGTGAAGTTCTCGAGAGTCTGACTAGAGACAATGAGCAGTTCTTC.

This chain links TRBV18 with TRBJ1-4, with D unclear. The V and J ends lost 2 bases and 0 bases respectively, with 13 bases between them. Per the germline V gene, CDR1 is KGHSH and CDR2 is LQKENI. This CDR3 has 17 residues. The CDR3 coding sequence is TGTGCCAGCTCACCAATCCTGGCGGTTGCAACTAATGAAAAACTGTTTTTT. Protein product: CASSPILAVATNEKLFF.

The CDR3 DNA follows: TGTGCCAGCTTGGGAGGGGGGGACACAGATACGCAGTATTTT. It is translated as CASLGGGDTDTQYF. V gene TRBV6-5 combines with J gene TRBJ2-3, with a tentative D call TRBD2 (7 bases). Between the trimmed V and J ends, which lost 8 bases and 2 bases, there was a span of 14 bases. In germline, CDR1 is MNHEY, CDR2 SVGAGI. The CDR3 has 14 amino acids.

A single count supports this clone. The genes are TRBV3-1 (or the pseudogene TRBV3-2) and TRBJ1-1; perhaps TRBD1 as D (6 bases). Between the trimmed V and J ends, which lost 5 bases and 0 bases, there was a span of 13 bases. CDR1 is LGHDT and CDR2 is YNNKEL in the germline V gene (reference sequence). The CDR3 length is 15 residues. The CDR3 DNA sequence: TGTGCCAGCAGCGACCGGGACATCATGAACACTGAAGCTTTCTTT. It translates to CASSDRDIMNTEAFF.

The chain is built from TRBV11-3 and TRBJ2-1, with 9 bases identical to TRBD2. Germline V lookup: CDR1 SGHNT, CDR2 YENEEA. With V trimmed by 2 bases and J by 4 bases, 3 bases remained unmatched. The CDR3 loop spans 15 amino acids. CDR3 nucleotide sequence: TGTGCCAGCAGCTTAATCCTAGCGGGGTACAATGAGCAGTTCTTC. It yields the protein CASSLILAGYNEQFF.